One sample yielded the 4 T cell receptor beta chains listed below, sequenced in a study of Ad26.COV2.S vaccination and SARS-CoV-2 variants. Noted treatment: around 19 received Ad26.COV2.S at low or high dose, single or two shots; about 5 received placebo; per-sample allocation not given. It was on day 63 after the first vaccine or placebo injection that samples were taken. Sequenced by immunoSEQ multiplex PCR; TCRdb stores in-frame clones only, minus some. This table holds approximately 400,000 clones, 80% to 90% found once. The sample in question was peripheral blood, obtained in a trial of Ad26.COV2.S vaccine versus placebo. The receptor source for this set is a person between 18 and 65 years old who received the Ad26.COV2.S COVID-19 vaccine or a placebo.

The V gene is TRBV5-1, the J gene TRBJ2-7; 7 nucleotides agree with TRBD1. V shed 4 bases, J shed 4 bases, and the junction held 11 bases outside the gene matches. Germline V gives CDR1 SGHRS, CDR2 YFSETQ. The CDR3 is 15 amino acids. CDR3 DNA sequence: TGCGCCAGCAGCCCACCTTGGACAGGACCTTACGAGCAGTACTTC. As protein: CASSPPWTGPYEQYF.

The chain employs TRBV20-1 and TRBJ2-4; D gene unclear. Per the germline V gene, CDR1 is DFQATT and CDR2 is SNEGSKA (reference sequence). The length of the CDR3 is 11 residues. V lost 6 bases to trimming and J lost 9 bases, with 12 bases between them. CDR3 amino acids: CSALIVGIQYF. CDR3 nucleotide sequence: TGCAGTGCCCTGATAGTGGGCATTCAGTACTTC.

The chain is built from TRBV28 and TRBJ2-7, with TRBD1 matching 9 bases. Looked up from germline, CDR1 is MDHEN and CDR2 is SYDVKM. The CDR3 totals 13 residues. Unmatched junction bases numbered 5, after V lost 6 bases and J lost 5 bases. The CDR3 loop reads CASRWDRAHEQYF. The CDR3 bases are TGTGCCAGCAGGTGGGACAGGGCCCACGAGCAGTACTTC.

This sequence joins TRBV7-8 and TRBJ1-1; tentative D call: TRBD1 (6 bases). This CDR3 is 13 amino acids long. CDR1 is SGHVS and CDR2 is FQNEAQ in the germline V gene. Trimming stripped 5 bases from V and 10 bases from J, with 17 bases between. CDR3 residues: CASSPQGRGGAFF. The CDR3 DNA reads TGTGCCAGCAGCCCCCAGGGGAGGGGTGGAGCTTTCTTT.